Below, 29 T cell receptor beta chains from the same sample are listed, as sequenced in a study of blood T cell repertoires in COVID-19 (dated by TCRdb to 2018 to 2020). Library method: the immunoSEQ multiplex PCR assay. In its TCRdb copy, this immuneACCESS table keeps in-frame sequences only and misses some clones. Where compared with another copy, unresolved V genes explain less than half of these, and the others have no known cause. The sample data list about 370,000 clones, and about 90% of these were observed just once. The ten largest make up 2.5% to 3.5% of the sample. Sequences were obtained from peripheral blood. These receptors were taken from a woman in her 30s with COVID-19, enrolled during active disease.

CDR3 residues: CASSGTIQETQYF. The CDR3 nucleotides are TGCGCCAGCAGCGGGACTATCCAAGAGACCCAGTACTTC. The V and J genes are TRBV10-2 and TRBJ2-5; 7 nucleotides match TRBD2. The CDR3 has 13 amino acids. V dropped 6 bases and J dropped 1; count of bases not matched to a gene: 2. Germline V lookup: CDR1 WSHSY, CDR2 SAAADI.

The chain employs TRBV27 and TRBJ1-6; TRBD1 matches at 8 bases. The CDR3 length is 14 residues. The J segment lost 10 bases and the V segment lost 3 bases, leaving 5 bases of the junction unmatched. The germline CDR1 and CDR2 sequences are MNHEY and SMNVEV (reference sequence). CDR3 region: CASSFVQGGSPLHF. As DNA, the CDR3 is TGTGCCAGCAGTTTCGTACAGGGGGGCTCACCCCTCCACTTT.

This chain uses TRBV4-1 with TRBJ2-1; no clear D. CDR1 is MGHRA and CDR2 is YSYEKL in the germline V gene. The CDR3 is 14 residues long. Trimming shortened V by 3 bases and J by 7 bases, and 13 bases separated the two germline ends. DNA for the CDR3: TGCGCCAGCAGCCACCCCTCCACCGGGAATGAGCAGTTCTTC. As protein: CASSHPSTGNEQFF.

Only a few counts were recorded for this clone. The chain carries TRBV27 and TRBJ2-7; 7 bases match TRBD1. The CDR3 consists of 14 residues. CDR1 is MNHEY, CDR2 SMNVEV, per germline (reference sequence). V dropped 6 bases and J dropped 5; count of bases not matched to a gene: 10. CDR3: CASSPRGIRHEQYF. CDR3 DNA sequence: TGTGCCAGCAGCCCCAGGGGGATTAGGCACGAGCAGTACTTC.

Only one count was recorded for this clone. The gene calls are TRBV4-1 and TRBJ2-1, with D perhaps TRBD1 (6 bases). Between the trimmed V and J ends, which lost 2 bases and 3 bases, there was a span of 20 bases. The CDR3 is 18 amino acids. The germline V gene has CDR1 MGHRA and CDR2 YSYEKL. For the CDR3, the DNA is TGCGCCAGCAGCCAAACGGTTCGGCTAGGGGGTAACTACAATGAGCAGTTCTTC. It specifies CASSQTVRLGGNYNEQFF.

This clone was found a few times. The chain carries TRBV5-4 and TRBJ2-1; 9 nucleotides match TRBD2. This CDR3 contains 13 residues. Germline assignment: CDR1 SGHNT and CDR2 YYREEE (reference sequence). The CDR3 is CATRGGRGDEQFF. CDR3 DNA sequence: TGTGCAACGCGAGGCGGGAGGGGGGATGAGCAGTTCTTC.

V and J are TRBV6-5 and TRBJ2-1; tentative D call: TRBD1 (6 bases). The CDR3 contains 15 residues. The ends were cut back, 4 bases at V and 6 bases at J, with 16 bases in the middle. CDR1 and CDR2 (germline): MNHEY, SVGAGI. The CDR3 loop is CASSFRGGRGNEQFF. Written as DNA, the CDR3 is TGTGCCAGCAGTTTTCGAGGGGGACGGGGCAATGAGCAGTTCTTC.

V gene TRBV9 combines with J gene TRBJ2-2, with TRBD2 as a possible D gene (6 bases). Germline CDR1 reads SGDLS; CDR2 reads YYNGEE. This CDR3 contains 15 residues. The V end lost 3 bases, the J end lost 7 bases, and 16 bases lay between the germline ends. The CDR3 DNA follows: TGTGCCAGCAGCGCTGGACTACCCGAAGGCGGGGAGCTGTTTTTT. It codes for CASSAGLPEGGELFF.

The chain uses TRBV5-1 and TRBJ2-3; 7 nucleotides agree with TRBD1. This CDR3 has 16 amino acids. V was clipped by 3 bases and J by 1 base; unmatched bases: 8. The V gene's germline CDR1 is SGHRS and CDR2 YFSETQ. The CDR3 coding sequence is TGCGCCAGCAGCTCCTCCAGACAGGGACGCACAGATACGCAGTATTTT. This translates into CASSSSRQGRTDTQYF.

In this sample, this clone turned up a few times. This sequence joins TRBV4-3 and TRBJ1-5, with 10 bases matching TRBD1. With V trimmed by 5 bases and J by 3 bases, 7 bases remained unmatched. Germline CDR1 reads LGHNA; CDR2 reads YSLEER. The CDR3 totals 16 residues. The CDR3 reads CASSARQGASNQPQHF. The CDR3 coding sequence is TGCGCCAGCAGCGCCCGACAGGGGGCTTCCAATCAGCCCCAGCATTTT.

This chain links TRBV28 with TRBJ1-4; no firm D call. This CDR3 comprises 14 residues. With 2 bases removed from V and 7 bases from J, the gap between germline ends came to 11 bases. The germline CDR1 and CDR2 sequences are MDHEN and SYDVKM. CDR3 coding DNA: TGTGCCAGCAGTTTAGGGAGGGTTGGTGAAAAACTGTTTTTT. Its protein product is CASSLGRVGEKLFF. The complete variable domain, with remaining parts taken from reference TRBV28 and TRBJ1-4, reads DVKVTQSSRYLVKRTGEKVFLECVQDMDHENMFWYRQDPGLGLRLIYFSYDVKMKEKGDIPEGYSVSREKKERFSLILESASTNQTSMYLCASSLGRVGEKLFFGSGTQLSVL.

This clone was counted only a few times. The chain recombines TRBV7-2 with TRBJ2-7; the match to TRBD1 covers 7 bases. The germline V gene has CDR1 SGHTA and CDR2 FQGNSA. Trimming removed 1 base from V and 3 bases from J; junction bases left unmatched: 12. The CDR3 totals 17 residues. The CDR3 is CASSLGSFTGVSYEQYF. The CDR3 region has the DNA TGTGCCAGCAGCTTAGGCTCGTTTACAGGGGTTAGCTACGAGCAGTACTTC.

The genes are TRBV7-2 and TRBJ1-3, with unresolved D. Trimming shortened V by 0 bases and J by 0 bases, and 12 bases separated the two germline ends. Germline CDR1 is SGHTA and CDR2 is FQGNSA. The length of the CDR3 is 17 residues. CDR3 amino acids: CASSLAAAGSSGNTIYF. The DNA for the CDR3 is TGTGCCAGCAGCTTAGCGGCTGCGGGTTCCTCTGGAAACACCATATATTTT.

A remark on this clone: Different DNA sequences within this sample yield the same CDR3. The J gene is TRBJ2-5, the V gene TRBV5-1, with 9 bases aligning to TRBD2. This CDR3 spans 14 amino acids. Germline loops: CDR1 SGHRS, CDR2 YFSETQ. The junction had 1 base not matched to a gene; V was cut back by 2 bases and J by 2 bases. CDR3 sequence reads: CASSLAGGQETQYF. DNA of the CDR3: TGCGCCAGCAGCTTAGCGGGGGGACAAGAGACCCAGTACTTC.

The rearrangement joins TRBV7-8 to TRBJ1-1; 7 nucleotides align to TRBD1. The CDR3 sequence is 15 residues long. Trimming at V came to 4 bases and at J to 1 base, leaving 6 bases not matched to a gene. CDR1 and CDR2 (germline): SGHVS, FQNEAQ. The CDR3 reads CASSSPTGRNTEAFF. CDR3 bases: TGTGCCAGCAGCTCGCCGACAGGGCGGAACACTGAAGCTTTCTTT.

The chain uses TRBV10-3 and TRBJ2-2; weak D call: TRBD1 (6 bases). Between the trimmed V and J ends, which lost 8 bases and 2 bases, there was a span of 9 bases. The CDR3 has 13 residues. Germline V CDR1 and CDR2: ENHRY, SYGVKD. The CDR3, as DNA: TGTGCCATCTCAGGGGTAAACACCGGGGAGCTGTTTTTT. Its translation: CAISGVNTGELFF.

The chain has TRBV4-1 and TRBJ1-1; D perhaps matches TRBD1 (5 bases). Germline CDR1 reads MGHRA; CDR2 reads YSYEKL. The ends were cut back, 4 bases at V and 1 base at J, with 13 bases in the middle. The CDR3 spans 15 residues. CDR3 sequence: CASSRSGHQNTEAFF. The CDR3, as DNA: TGCGCCAGCAGCCGAAGTGGACACCAGAACACTGAAGCTTTCTTT.

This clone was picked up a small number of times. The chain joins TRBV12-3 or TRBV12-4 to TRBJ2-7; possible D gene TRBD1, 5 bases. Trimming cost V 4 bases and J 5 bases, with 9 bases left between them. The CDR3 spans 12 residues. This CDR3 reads CASSSRVHEQYF. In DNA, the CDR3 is TGTGCCAGCAGTTCCAGGGTCCACGAGCAGTACTTC.

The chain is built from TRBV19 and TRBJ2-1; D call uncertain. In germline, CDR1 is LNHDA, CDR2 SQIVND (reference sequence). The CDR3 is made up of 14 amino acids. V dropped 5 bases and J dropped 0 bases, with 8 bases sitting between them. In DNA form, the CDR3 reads TGTGCCAGTAGTCCGGTCGTCTCCTACAATGAGCAGTTCTTC. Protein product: CASSPVVSYNEQFF.

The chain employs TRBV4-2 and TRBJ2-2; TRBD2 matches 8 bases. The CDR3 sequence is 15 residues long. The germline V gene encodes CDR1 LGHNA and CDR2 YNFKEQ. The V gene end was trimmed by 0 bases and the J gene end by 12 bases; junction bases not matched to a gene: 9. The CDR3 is CASSQDTPGGKQLFF. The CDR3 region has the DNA TGTGCCAGCAGCCAAGATACACCGGGGGGGAAGCAGCTGTTTTTT.

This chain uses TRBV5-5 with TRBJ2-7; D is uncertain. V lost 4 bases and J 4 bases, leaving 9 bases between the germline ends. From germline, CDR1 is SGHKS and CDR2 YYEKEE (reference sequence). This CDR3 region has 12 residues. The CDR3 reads CASSPTGYEQYV. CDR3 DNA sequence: TGTGCCAGCAGCCCGACTGGGTACGAGCAGTACGTC.

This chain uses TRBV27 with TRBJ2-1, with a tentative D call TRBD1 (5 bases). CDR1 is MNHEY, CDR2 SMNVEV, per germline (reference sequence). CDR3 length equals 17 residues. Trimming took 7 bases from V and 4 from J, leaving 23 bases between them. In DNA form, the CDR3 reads TGTGCCAGCACGAAAGGGGCCCTCCCTCCGACTTACAATGAGCAGTTCTTC. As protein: CASTKGALPPTYNEQFF.

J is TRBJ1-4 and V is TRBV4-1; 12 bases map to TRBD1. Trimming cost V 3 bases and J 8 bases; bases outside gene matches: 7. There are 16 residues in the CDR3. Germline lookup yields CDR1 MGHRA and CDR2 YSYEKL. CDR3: CASSHKGDRGQEKLFF. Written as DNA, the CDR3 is TGCGCCAGCAGCCACAAGGGGGACAGGGGGCAAGAAAAACTGTTTTTT.

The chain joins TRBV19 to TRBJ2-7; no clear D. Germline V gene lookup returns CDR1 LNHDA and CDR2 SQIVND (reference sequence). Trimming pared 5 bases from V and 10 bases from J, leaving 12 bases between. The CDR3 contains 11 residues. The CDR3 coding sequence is TGTGCCAGTAGTCCGCGACTGAGACAGTACGTC. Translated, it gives CASSPRLRQYV.

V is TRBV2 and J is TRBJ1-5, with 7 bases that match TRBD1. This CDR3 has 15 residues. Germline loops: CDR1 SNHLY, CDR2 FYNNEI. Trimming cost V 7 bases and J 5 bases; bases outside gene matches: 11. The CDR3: CASNGVNRGYQPQHF. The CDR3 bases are TGTGCCAGCAATGGGGTAAACAGGGGCTATCAGCCCCAGCATTTT.

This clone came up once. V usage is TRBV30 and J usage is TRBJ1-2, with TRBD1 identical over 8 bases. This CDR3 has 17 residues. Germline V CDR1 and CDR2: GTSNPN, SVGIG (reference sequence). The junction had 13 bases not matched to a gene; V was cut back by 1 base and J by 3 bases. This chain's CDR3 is CAWSGRRGQMEDYGYTF. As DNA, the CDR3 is TGTGCCTGGAGTGGCCGCAGGGGGCAGATGGAAGACTATGGCTACACCTTC.

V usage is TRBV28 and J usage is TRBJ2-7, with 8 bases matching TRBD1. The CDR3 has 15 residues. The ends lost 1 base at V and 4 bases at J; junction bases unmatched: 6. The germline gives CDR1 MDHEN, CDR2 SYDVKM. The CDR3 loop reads CASSLSTGVRYEQYF. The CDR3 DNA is TGTGCCAGCAGTTTATCGACAGGGGTTAGGTACGAGCAGTACTTC.

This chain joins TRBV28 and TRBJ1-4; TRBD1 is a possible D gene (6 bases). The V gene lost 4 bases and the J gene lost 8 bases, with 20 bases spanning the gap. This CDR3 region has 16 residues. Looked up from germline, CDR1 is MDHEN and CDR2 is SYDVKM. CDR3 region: CASSSPSYRVEEKLFF. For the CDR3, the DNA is TGTGCCAGCAGTTCCCCCAGTTACAGGGTAGAAGAAAAACTGTTTTTT. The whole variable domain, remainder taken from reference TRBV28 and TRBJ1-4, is DVKVTQSSRYLVKRTGEKVFLECVQDMDHENMFWYRQDPGLGLRLIYFSYDVKMKEKGDIPEGYSVSREKKERFSLILESASTNQTSMYLCASSSPSYRVEEKLFFGSGTQLSVL.

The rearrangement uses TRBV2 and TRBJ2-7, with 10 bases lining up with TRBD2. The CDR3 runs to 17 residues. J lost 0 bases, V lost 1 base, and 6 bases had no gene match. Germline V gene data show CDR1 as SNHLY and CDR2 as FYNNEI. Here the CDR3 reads CASSEGLAGRSSYEQYV. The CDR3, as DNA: TGTGCCAGCAGTGAAGGACTAGCGGGCCGGAGCTCCTACGAGCAGTACGTC.